This TCR beta chain was observed in a study of technical replicates of blood from a handful of donors. V trimming: 4 bases; J trimming: 5 bases; junction bases outside the gene matches: 10. Germline-derived CDR1 and CDR2 are MNHEY and SVGAGI. This CDR3 has 16 amino acids. Profiling relied on immunoSEQ multiplex PCR, and the TCRdb table lists in-frame clones only, not all of them. Of 60,000 to 90,000 clones listed, about 92% were seen once; the top ten hold over 0.4%. This clonotype was sampled from a human donor in good health. This chain connects TRBV6-5 to TRBJ2-3; TRBD2 agrees at 9 bases. The sample comprised T cells isolated from PBMCs. CDR3 sequence: CASSSTLAGAKDTQYF. CDR3 nucleotide sequence: TGTGCCAGCAGTTCCACCTTAGCGGGAGCTAAAGATACGCAGTATTTT.